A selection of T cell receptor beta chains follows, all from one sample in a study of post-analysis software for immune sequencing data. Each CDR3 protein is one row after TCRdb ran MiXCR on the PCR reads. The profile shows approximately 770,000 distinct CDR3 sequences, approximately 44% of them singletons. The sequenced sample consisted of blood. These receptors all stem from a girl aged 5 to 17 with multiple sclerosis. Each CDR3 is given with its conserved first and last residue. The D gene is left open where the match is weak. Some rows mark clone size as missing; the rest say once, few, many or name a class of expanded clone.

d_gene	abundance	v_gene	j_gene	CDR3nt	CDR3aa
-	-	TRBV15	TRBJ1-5	TGTGCCACCAGCAGAGATAGGGGCCATGGCCAGCCCCAGCATTTT	CATSRDRGHGQPQHF
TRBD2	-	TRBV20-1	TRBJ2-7	TGCAGTGCTATAATTCGGCTAGCGGGAGGACCTGCCTTATACGAGCAGTACTTC	CSAIIRLAGGPALYEQYF
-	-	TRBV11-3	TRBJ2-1	TGTGCCAGCAGCCCTGAGGGGGCGGGGTACAATGAGCAGTTCTTC	CASSPEGAGYNEQFF
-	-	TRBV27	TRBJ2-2	TGTGCCAGCAGTTTATCCTTCAGCCCCGGGGAGCTGTTTTTT	CASSLSFSPGELFF
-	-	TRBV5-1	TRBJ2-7	TGCGCCAGCAGCTTTGGAATAGGAAGCTCCTACGAGCAGTACTTC	CASSFGIGSSYEQYF
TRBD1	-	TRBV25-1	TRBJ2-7	TGTGCCAGCAGTCAAACCCCCGGGACAGCCTACGAGCAGTACTTC	CASSQTPGTAYEQYF
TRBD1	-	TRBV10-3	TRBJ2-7	TGTGCCATCAGTGGAGGGACAGGGGGCTCCTATGAGCAGTACTTC	CAISGGTGGSYEQYF
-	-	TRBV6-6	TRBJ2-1	TGTGCCAGCAGTTACTCTAGCGGTCACAATGAGCAGTTCTTC	CASSYSSGHNEQFF
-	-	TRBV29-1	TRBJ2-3	TGCAGCGTTGATGGCGTGGTAGGGGAGGCAGATACGCAGTATTTT	CSVDGVVGEADTQYF
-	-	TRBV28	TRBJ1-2	TGTGCCAGCAGTTTATTCCCCTCGGGGGCGGACTATGGCTACACCTTC	CASSLFPSGADYGYTF
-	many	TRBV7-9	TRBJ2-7	TGTGCCAGCAGCTTAAGCGGCAGGTCCTACGAGCAGTACTTC	CASSLSGRSYEQYF
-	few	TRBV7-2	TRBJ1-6	TGTGCCAGCAGCTTCTTCGGGGGCGCAAATAATTCACCCCTCCACTTT	CASSFFGGANNSPLHF
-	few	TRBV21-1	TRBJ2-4	TGTGCCAGCAGCAAACCCGATCTAGCCAAAAACATTCAGTACTTC	CASSKPDLAKNIQYF
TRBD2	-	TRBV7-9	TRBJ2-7	TGTGCCAGCAGCTCACGACTAGCGGGGGGCAGCTCCTACGAGCAGTACTTC	CASSSRLAGGSSYEQYF
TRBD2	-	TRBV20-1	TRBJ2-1	TGCAGTGCTAGGGCTAGCGGGGATCTTTACAATGAGCAGTTCTTC	CSARASGDLYNEQFF
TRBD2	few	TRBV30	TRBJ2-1	TGTGCCTGGAGTACACAAAGAGCGGGAGGCTACTACAATGAGCAGTTCTTC	CAWSTQRAGGYYNEQFF
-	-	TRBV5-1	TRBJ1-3	TGCGCCAGCAGGATGCCGGGTTCTGGAAACACCATATATTTT	CASRMPGSGNTIYF
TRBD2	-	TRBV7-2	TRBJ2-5	TGTGCCAGCAGCCCGACTAGCGTATCGGAGACCCAGTACTTC	CASSPTSVSETQYF
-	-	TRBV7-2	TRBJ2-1	TGTGCCAGCAGTCCCCATGCCGGGACTCAGTCGTTCTTC	CASSPHAGTQSFF
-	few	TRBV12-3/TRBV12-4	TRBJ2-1	TGTGCCAGCAGTTCCCCATATGAGCAGTTCTTC	CASSSPYEQFF
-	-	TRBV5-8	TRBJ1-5	TGTGCCAGCAGCTTGGGGACAGCGCAGCAGCCCCAGCATTTT	CASSLGTAQQPQHF
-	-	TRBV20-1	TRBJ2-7	TGCAGTGCTAGAAGCAGCGATAACTACGAGCAGTACTTC	CSARSSDNYEQYF
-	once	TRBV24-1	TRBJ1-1	TGTGCCACCAGTGATTTACAGGGTAGGCAAGCTTTCTTT	CATSDLQGRQAFF
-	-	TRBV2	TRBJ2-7	TGTGCCAGCAGTGATGTTGGCGGGAACTACGAGCAGTACTTC	CASSDVGGNYEQYF
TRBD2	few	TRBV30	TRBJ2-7	TGTGCCTCAAGCGGGAGCTCCTACAATGAGCAGTACTTC	CASSGSSYNEQYF
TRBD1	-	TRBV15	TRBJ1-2	TGTGCCACCAGCAGTTACCGGGACAGGGTCGATGGCTACACCTTC	CATSSYRDRVDGYTF
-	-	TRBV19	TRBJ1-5	TGTGCCAGTAGTACGGCGTTGAATAGCAATCAGCCCCAGCATTTT	CASSTALNSNQPQHF
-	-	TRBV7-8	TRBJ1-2	TGTGCCAGCAGCTTAGGTCAGGAGGACTATGGCTACACCTTC	CASSLGQEDYGYTF
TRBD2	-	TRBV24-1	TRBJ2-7	TGTGCCACCAGTGACGCCAGCGGGGGCCACGAGCAGTACTTC	CATSDASGGHEQYF
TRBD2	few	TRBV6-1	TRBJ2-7	TGCGCCAGCAGTGAATCTCCTAGCGGGACGAGGAACGAGCAGTACTTC	CASSESPSGTRNEQYF
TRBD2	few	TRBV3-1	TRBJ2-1	TGTGCCAGCAGCCAAGATCCGGGCGGGAGGGAAAACAATGAGCAGTTCTTC	CASSQDPGGRENNEQFF
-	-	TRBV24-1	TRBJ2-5	TGTGCCACCAGTGACCCCACTAGCCTGCGAGGGCCACAGGAGACCCAGTACTTC	CATSDPTSLRGPQETQYF
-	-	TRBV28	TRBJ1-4	TGTGCCAGCAGCCCGTGGGGCACCCAGGGTGAAAAACTGTTTTTT	CASSPWGTQGEKLFF
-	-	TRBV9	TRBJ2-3	TGTGCCAGCAGCGTCCCCGTTTCTGCGGGAACAGATACGCAGTATTTT	CASSVPVSAGTDTQYF
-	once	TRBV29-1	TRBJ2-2	TGCAGCGTTGATATTACTGGAGGCGGGGAGCTGTTTTTT	CSVDITGGGELFF
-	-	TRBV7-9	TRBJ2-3	TGTGCCAGCAGCCCCTCGGTAGGGGGGGATACGCAGTATTTT	CASSPSVGGDTQYF
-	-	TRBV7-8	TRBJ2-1	TGTGCCAGCAGCGTAGCGCGGGACAGGGTAACTAGCGGGGCAAACAATGAGCAGTTCTTC	CASSVARDRVTSGANNEQFF
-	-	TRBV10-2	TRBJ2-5	TGCGCCAGCAGTGGATGGCAGTCTCAAGAGACCCAGTACTTC	CASSGWQSQETQYF
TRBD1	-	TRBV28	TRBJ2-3	TGTGCCAGCAGTACAACAGGGGAGACAGATACGCAGTATTTT	CASSTTGETDTQYF
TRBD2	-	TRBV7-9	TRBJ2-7	TGTGCCAGCAGCCAGGACCGACTAGCGGGAGGCTTAGGCGACGAGCAGTACTTC	CASSQDRLAGGLGDEQYF
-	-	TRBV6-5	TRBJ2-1	TGTGCCAGCAGCCCACGGGTCCGCAATGAGCAGTTCTTC	CASSPRVRNEQFF
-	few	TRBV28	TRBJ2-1	TGTGCCAGCAGTTTAACTAGACAGAGCTCCTACAATGAGCAGTTCTTC	CASSLTRQSSYNEQFF
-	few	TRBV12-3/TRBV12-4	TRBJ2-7	TGTGCCAGCAGCCTGGGAGTGGGACCTCGGGGTTCCTACGAGCAGTACTTC	CASSLGVGPRGSYEQYF
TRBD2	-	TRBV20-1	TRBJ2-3	TGCAGTGCTCAAATAGCGGGAGTGACCACAGATACGCAGTATTTT	CSAQIAGVTTDTQYF
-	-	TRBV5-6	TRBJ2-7	TGTGCCAGCAGCTTGGGTGAGGGGCGCCGGGCACCTTCCTACGAGCAGTACTTC	CASSLGEGRRAPSYEQYF
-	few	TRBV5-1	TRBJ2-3	TGCGCCAGCAGCTTTTTTGGACAGATCACAGATACGCAGTATTTT	CASSFFGQITDTQYF